The 3 T cell receptor beta chains in this list originate from one sample, sequenced in a study of T cells in Graves' hyperthyroidism and ophthalmopathy. From RNA transcripts, TCR beta CDR3 regions were amplified. First-round RT-PCR of the TCR CDR3 relied on the HTBI primer set. TCRdb reprocessed the multiplex PCR reads with MiXCR, giving one entry per CDR3 protein. Here the sample spans hundreds of thousands of distinct CDR3 sequences, about 45% being singletons. The sample consisted of peripheral blood or thyroid tissue (not recorded which). The receptor set was obtained from an adult man with Graves' disease, either hyperthyroidism or ophthalmopathy (not recorded which).

As concerns this clonotype: A read error may explain this, as a much larger clone is one base away. This sequence joins TRBV29-1 and TRBJ1-3; the D is unclear. There are 11 residues in the CDR3. The germline V gene has CDR1 SQVTM and CDR2 ANQGSEA. CDR3 sequence: CSASEGNAIYF. CDR3 coding DNA: TGCAGCGCCTCGGAGGGAAACGCCATATATTTT.

The chain has TRBV7-2 and TRBJ2-7; 8 bases agree with TRBD1. V gave up 8 bases and J gave up 1 base; unmatched junction bases: 10. The CDR3 loop spans 15 amino acids. The germline V gene has CDR1 SGHTA and CDR2 FQGNSA. The CDR3 here is CASSPPTGDSYEQYF. DNA for the CDR3: TGTGCCAGCTCACCCCCGACAGGGGATTCCTACGAGCAGTACTTC. The full variable domain, with the rest looked up from reference TRBV7-2 and TRBJ2-7, is GAGVSQSPSNKVTEKGKDVELRCDPISGHTALYWYRQSLGQGLEFLIYFQGNSAPDKSGLPSDRFSAERTGGSVSTLTIQRTQQEDSAVYLCASSPPTGDSYEQYFGPGTRLTVT.

As regards this clonotype: A read error may explain this, as a much larger clone is one base away. The chain couples TRBV11-1 to TRBJ2-7, with D perhaps assigned TRBD1 or TRBD2 (5 bases each). Germline V gene lookup returns CDR1 SGHAT and CDR2 FQDESV (reference sequence). This CDR3 has 12 residues. The CDR3 here is CASSRLGDEQHF. Written as DNA, the CDR3 is TGTGCCAGCAGCCGCCTGGGGGACGAGCAGCACTTC.